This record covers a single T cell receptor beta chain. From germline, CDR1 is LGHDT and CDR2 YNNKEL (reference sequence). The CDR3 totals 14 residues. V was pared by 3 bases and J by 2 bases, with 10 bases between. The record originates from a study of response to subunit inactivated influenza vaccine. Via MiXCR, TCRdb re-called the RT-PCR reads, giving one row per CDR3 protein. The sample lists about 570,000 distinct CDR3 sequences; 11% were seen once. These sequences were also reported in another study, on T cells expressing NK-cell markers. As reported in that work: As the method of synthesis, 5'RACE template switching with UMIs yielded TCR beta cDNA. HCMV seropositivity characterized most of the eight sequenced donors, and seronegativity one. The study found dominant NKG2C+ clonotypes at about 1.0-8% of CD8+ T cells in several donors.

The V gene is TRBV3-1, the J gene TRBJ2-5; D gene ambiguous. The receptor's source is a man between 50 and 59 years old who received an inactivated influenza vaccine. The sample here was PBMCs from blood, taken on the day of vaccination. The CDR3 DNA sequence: TGTGCCAGCAGCCATCCTCCCGCGCAAGAGACCCAGTACTTC. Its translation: CASSHPPAQETQYF.